Listed below are T cell receptor beta chains from one sample, sequenced in a study of T cell responses to AZD1222 COVID-19 vaccine. TCRdb keeps only in-frame clones here, not all; method: immunoSEQ multiplex PCR. The repertoire holds about 66,000 clones, with over 75% as singletons. Sequencing used peripheral blood, obtained on day 0 of AZD1222 vaccination. These receptors all come from an adult in good health. CDR3s include the opening cysteine and the closing phenylalanine or tryptophan. Each record gives: J gene, D gene, clone size, CDR3 length, V gene, CDR3 protein, CDR3 DNA. A D gene is named only where the DNA matches it firmly. Some rows have no size entry. The others give once, few or many, or a class for an expanded clone.

TRBJ1-6,NA,few,13,TRBV27,CASSLWADSPLHF,TGTGCCAGCAGTTTATGGGCAGATTCACCCCTCCACTTT
TRBJ1-2,NA,NA,11,TRBV20-1,CDADSGYGYTF,TGCGACGCAGACAGCGGCTATGGCTACACCTTC
TRBJ2-3,NA,NA,15,TRBV4-2,CASSPGAGEADTQYF,TGTGCCAGCAGCCCCGGGGCAGGGGAGGCAGATACGCAGTATTTT
TRBJ2-5,TRBD1,NA,15,TRBV10-1,CASSERGQGQETQYF,TGCGCCAGCAGTGAGCGGGGACAGGGCCAAGAGACCCAGTACTTC
TRBJ2-6,NA,NA,17,TRBV5-1,CASSLDRGPSGANVLTF,TGCGCCAGCAGCCTTGACAGAGGCCCTTCTGGGGCCAACGTCCTGACTTTC
TRBJ2-7,TRBD1,NA,15,TRBV7-3,CASSVTGGSSYEQYF,TGTGCCAGCAGCGTGACAGGGGGAAGCTCCTACGAGCAGTACTTC
TRBJ2-3,TRBD2,NA,16,TRBV5-5,CASSLTSGNRIGTQYF,TGTGCCAGCAGCTTGACTAGCGGAAATAGAATAGGTACGCAGTATTTT
TRBJ1-2,NA,NA,15,TRBV4-3,CASSQDGISKYGYTF,TGCGCCAGCAGCCAAGATGGCATCAGCAAGTATGGCTACACCTTC
TRBJ2-5,NA,few,13,TRBV6-6,CASSYHEKETQYF,TGTGCCAGCAGTTACCATGAGAAAGAGACCCAGTACTTC
TRBJ2-7,NA,NA,10,TRBV6-5,CASRTREQYF,TGTGCCAGCCGCACAAGGGAGCAGTACTTC
TRBJ2-7,NA,once,15,TRBV4-1,CASSSPEAGSYEQYF,TGCGCCAGCAGCTCACCGGAGGCAGGGTCCTACGAGCAGTACTTC
TRBJ2-1,TRBD2,NA,16,TRBV11-2,CASSLLREGLYNEQFF,TGTGCCAGCAGCTTACTTCGGGAGGGCCTTTACAATGAGCAGTTCTTC
TRBJ2-2,TRBD1,once,15,TRBV7-9,CASSWDRENTGELFF,TGTGCCAGCAGCTGGGACAGGGAGAACACCGGGGAGCTGTTTTTT
TRBJ2-3,TRBD2,NA,14,TRBV5-1,CASTPSGSTDTQYF,TGCGCCAGCACTCCTAGCGGGAGTACAGATACGCAGTATTTT
TRBJ1-1,NA,NA,13,TRBV6-2/TRBV6-3,CASSQPTYSRTTF,TGTGCCAGCAGCCAACCAACATACTCCCGTACAACCTTT
TRBJ1-4,TRBD1,NA,16,TRBV10-1,CASSEGVPGQGLALFF,TGCGCCAGCAGTGAGGGGGTCCCGGGACAGGGTTTGGCACTGTTTTTT
TRBJ2-7,TRBD2,NA,18,TRBV7-9,CASSLGKLAGGPRNEQYF,TGTGCCAGCAGCTTAGGGAAACTAGCGGGGGGGCCGAGGAACGAGCAGTACTTC
TRBJ1-3,NA,NA,15,TRBV9,CASTPGQTTGNTIYF,TGTGCCAGCACCCCAGGACAGACAACTGGAAACACCATATATTTT
TRBJ2-3,NA,NA,16,TRBV10-1,CASGELQGGGTDTQYF,TGCGCCAGCGGAGAACTCCAGGGAGGAGGCACAGATACGCAGTATTTT
TRBJ1-2,NA,NA,8,TRBV20-1,CSAPLYTF,TGCAGTGCCCCATTATACACCTTC
TRBJ1-6,TRBD1,once,14,TRBV7-8,CASSLAGGNSPLHF,TGTGCCAGCAGCTTGGCAGGGGGCAATTCACCCCTCCACTTT
TRBJ2-2,TRBD1,NA,16,TRBV7-2,CASSSPLNRGTGELFF,TGTGCCAGCAGCTCCCCATTGAACAGGGGAACCGGGGAGCTGTTTTTT
TRBJ2-5,NA,NA,14,TRBV5-4,CASSLGQHQETQYF,TGTGCCAGCAGCTTGGGACAGCACCAAGAGACCCAGTACTTC
TRBJ2-3,TRBD2,NA,15,TRBV5-4,CASSLAGGPSGTQYF,TGTGCCAGCAGCTTAGCGGGAGGGCCCTCTGGTACGCAGTATTTT
TRBJ2-5,TRBD1,NA,15,TRBV5-4,CASSLDTGDRETQYF,TGTGCCAGCAGCCTGGACACAGGGGATCGGGAGACCCAGTACTTC
TRBJ2-3,TRBD1,NA,13,TRBV7-8,CASSRQGVDTQYF,TGTGCCAGCAGCCGACAGGGGGTGGATACGCAGTATTTT
TRBJ1-6,NA,NA,12,TRBV5-4,CASSSVGGPLHF,TGTGCCAGCAGCTCGGTAGGGGGGCCCCTCCACTTT
TRBJ1-1,NA,NA,14,TRBV30,CAWKTRQVVTEAFF,TGTGCCTGGAAAACACGTCAAGTGGTGACTGAAGCTTTCTTT
TRBJ1-5,NA,NA,15,TRBV18,CASSPGTAVYQPQHF,TGTGCCAGCTCACCCGGGACTGCTGTGTATCAGCCCCAGCATTTT
TRBJ1-1,NA,NA,13,TRBV27,CASSLSRDTEAFF,TGTGCCAGCAGTTTATCTAGGGACACTGAAGCTTTCTTT
TRBJ2-1,TRBD1,NA,15,TRBV7-2,CASSPRGPSYNEQFF,TGTGCCAGCAGCCCCAGGGGGCCCTCCTACAATGAGCAGTTCTTC
TRBJ2-7,NA,NA,11,TRBV20-1,CSAPDGYEQYF,TGCAGTGCTCCGGACGGCTACGAGCAGTACTTC
TRBJ1-4,NA,NA,16,TRBV29-1,CSVEDPRGGLNEKLFF,TGCAGCGTTGAAGATCCCAGGGGAGGACTTAATGAAAAACTGTTTTTT
TRBJ1-1,NA,NA,14,TRBV27,CASKDGQGGTEAFF,TGTGCCAGCAAGGACGGGCAGGGTGGCACTGAAGCTTTCTTT
TRBJ1-1,NA,NA,14,TRBV6-1,CASSDQTGNTEAFF,TGTGCCAGCAGTGACCAGACAGGGAACACTGAAGCTTTCTTT
TRBJ2-7,TRBD1,NA,16,TRBV28,CASRPVGQISFYEQYF,TGTGCCAGCAGACCCGTGGGACAGATCTCATTCTACGAGCAGTACTTC
TRBJ2-5,NA,few,19,TRBV3-1/TRBV3-2,CASSQEKLGERQEIETQYF,TGTGCCAGCAGCCAAGAAAAGTTAGGCGAGAGACAGGAGATAGAGACCCAGTACTTC
TRBJ2-3,TRBD2,NA,15,TRBV10-1,CASSLSGASTDTQYF,TGCGCCAGCAGCCTTAGCGGGGCTAGCACAGATACGCAGTATTTT
TRBJ2-5,NA,NA,13,TRBV7-2,CASSLGRQETQYF,TGTGCCAGCAGCTTAGGGCGCCAAGAGACCCAGTACTTC
TRBJ2-7,TRBD1,NA,15,TRBV7-8,CASSPLGTGSYEQYF,TGTGCCAGCAGCCCTCTTGGGACAGGGAGCTACGAGCAGTACTTC
TRBJ2-7,NA,NA,16,TRBV3-1/TRBV3-2,CASSQDPGASSYEQYF,TGTGCCAGCAGCCAAGATCCGGGTGCCAGCTCCTACGAGCAGTACTTC
TRBJ2-7,NA,NA,16,TRBV3-1/TRBV3-2,CASSPYLEQGAYEQYF,TGTGCCAGCAGCCCCTACTTGGAACAGGGAGCCTACGAGCAGTACTTC
TRBJ2-5,TRBD2,few,16,TRBV28,CASSSPSGRARETQYF,TGTGCCAGCAGTTCCCCTAGCGGGAGGGCCCGGGAGACCCAGTACTTC
TRBJ1-2,NA,NA,15,TRBV4-2,CASSPTSASPYGYTF,TGTGCCAGCAGCCCTACCTCCGCAAGTCCTTATGGCTACACCTTC
TRBJ1-2,NA,NA,12,TRBV6-5,CASRKLGDGYTF,TGTGCCAGCAGAAAACTGGGTGATGGCTACACCTTC
TRBJ1-1,TRBD1,NA,13,TRBV7-3,CASSWTGGTEAFF,TGTGCCAGCAGTTGGACAGGGGGAACTGAAGCTTTCTTT
TRBJ1-4,TRBD1,NA,16,TRBV4-3,CASSPDRVGRNEKLFF,TGCGCCAGCAGCCCAGACAGGGTAGGGAGGAATGAAAAACTGTTTTTT
TRBJ1-5,TRBD1,NA,15,TRBV7-2,CASSLRAGGDQPQHF,TGTGCCAGCAGCTTACGGGCAGGGGGCGATCAGCCCCAGCATTTT
TRBJ2-7,NA,NA,13,TRBV30,CAWSRQATYEQYF,TGTGCCTGGAGTCGACAGGCGACCTACGAGCAGTACTTC
TRBJ2-7,NA,NA,14,TRBV7-8,CASSLEGGPYEQYF,TGTGCCAGCAGCTTGGAAGGGGGGCCGTACGAGCAGTACTTC
TRBJ2-7,NA,NA,12,TRBV11-2,CASSLGSPEQYF,TGTGCCAGCAGCTTAGGTTCCCCCGAGCAGTACTTC
TRBJ1-1,TRBD1,NA,15,TRBV5-4,CASSLQLGQGAEAFF,TGTGCCAGCAGCTTGCAACTGGGACAGGGGGCTGAAGCTTTCTTT
TRBJ2-5,NA,NA,14,TRBV27,CASSLSPPGLTQYF,TGTGCCAGCAGTTTATCTCCTCCGGGTTTGACCCAGTACTTC